The rows below give T cell receptor beta chains drawn from one sample of a study of T cell repertoires in cytomegalovirus infection. TCRdb redid the calling of the reads with MiXCR, one entry per CDR3 protein. The repertoire has 310,000 or so distinct CDR3 sequences, 20% to 25% of them found once; the top ten carry 10% to 15%. No antigens are known for them. The source was cultured PBMCs, collected from culture after CMV antigen stimulation. The source is a human donor in good health (CMV status not recorded). Some clones in this sample may be carry-over from other donors' samples. CDR3s include the opening cysteine and the closing phenylalanine or tryptophan. A D gene is named only where the DNA matches it firmly. For some rows the clone size is stated as once, few or many, or as a class when expanded; others skip it.

d_call clone_size j_call v_call cdr3_nt cdr3_aa
NA few TRBJ1-2 TRBV7-6 TGTGCCAGCAGCCTACGCGGACCCCAGGGATCCGGCTACACCTTC CASSLRGPQGSGYTF
NA NA TRBJ2-7 TRBV11-2 TGTGCCAGCCGAGGGGCAGCCGGCTACGAGCAGTACTTC CASRGAAGYEQYF
NA few TRBJ2-3 TRBV27 TGTGCCAGCAGTTCCCAGCCCCGGCGGGATACGCAGTATTTT CASSSQPRRDTQYF
NA few TRBJ2-3 TRBV24-1 TGTGCCACCAGTGATCCGCACGGTGGCACAGATACGCAGTATTTT CATSDPHGGTDTQYF
TRBD2 few TRBJ2-1 TRBV6-1 TGTGCCAGCAGTGAAAAAGGACTAGCGGGAGCTGAGCAGTTCTTC CASSEKGLAGAEQFF
NA NA TRBJ1-1 TRBV18 TGTGCCAGCTCAAGCAGAGTTAACACTGAAGCTTTCTTT CASSSRVNTEAFF
NA few TRBJ1-2 TRBV7-2 TGTGCCAGCAGCTCACCCCGTCCACAGGGAAACTATGGCTACACCTTC CASSSPRPQGNYGYTF
TRBD2 NA TRBJ2-1 TRBV6-6 TGTGCCAGCAGTTCCGGGACTAGCGGGAGAAAGGAGTTCTTC CASSSGTSGRKEFF
TRBD2 few TRBJ2-1 TRBV11-2 TGTGCCAGCAGCTTGCTGAGCGGGGGGAACTACAATGAGCAGTTCTTC CASSLLSGGNYNEQFF
TRBD2 NA TRBJ2-2 TRBV12-3/TRBV12-4 TGTGCCAGCATCTCTAGCAGGGCGGGAGGGCCTCGGGTAACCGGGGAGCTGTTTTTT CASISSRAGGPRVTGELFF
TRBD1 NA TRBJ2-7 TRBV19 TGTGCCAGTAGTATAATCTCGGGACAGGGATCCTACGAGCAGTACTTC CASSIISGQGSYEQYF
NA many TRBJ2-1 TRBV7-2 TGTGCCAGCAGCTCCCGACGCATCGGACTTGAGCAGTTCTTC CASSSRRIGLEQFF
TRBD2 NA TRBJ2-1 TRBV12-3/TRBV12-4 TGTGCCAGCAGTTTACAACTAGCGGAGAGCAATGAGCAGTTCTTC CASSLQLAESNEQFF
TRBD2 NA TRBJ2-3 TRBV7-9 TGTGCCAGCAGTCATGATACTCGACTAGCGGGAGCCCCAGATACGCAGTATTTT CASSHDTRLAGAPDTQYF
NA NA TRBJ1-1 TRBV12-3/TRBV12-4 TGTGCCAGCAGTTTTGACGGGGCTCGCCCCCTGAACACTGAAGCTTTCTTT CASSFDGARPLNTEAFF
NA few TRBJ2-1 TRBV7-3 TGTGCCAGCAGCCAGCCGGGCCTGGGGTGGAATGAGCAGTTCTTC CASSQPGLGWNEQFF
TRBD2 NA TRBJ2-1 TRBV11-2 TGTGCCAGCAGCCTACTAGCGGACGCCTACAATGAGCAGTTCTTC CASSLLADAYNEQFF
NA NA TRBJ2-1 TRBV6-8 TGTGCCAGCAGCCCTCTAGCTCCCACCTACAATGAGCAGTTCTTC CASSPLAPTYNEQFF
NA NA TRBJ2-2 TRBV5-6 TGTGCCAGCAGCTCCCCCCGGAAATACACCGGGGAGCTGTTTTTT CASSSPRKYTGELFF
NA many TRBJ1-1 TRBV7-2 TGTGCCAGCAGCTTAACCACGTGGGGGGGGATTGGGCGCACTGAAGCTTTCTTT CASSLTTWGGIGRTEAFF
NA few TRBJ2-4 TRBV27 TGTGCCAGCAGTCATAGGGCGGCCAAAAACATTCAGTACTTC CASSHRAAKNIQYF
TRBD1 many TRBJ1-4 TRBV7-9 TGTGCCAGCAGCCGGGTCAACAGGGGGCAGGAAAAACTGTTTTTT CASSRVNRGQEKLFF
TRBD2 NA TRBJ2-1 TRBV20-1 TGCAGTGCTAGGGATGTCCCGACTAGCGGGGGCCCGGGGGAGCAGTTCTTC CSARDVPTSGGPGEQFF
NA NA TRBJ1-1 TRBV5-1 TGCGCCAGCAGCTTGGTAGGACAAGGAATGAACACTGAAGCTTTCTTT CASSLVGQGMNTEAFF
NA NA TRBJ2-4 TRBV6-2/TRBV6-3 TGTGCCAGCGGAGACAGTGCCAAAAACATTCAGTACTTC CASGDSAKNIQYF
NA few TRBJ1-6 TRBV4-1 TGCGCCAGCAGCCAAGCAGATTATTCACCCCTCCACTTT CASSQADYSPLHF
NA NA TRBJ2-5 TRBV12-3/TRBV12-4 TGTGCCAGCAGACGACAGGGGAGGGGAGAGACCCAGTACTTC CASRRQGRGETQYF
TRBD1 NA TRBJ1-1 TRBV10-2 TGCGCCAGCAGAGGAGGACAGGGGTGGACTGAAGCTTCCTTT CASRGGQGWTEASF
NA few TRBJ2-5 TRBV11-3 TGTGCCAGCAGCTTAGGGGGGTGGGAAGAGACCCAGTACTTC CASSLGGWEETQYF
TRBD2 few TRBJ2-1 TRBV2 TGTGCCAGCAGCCCTAGCGGGAGGTACTACAATGAGCAGTTCTTC CASSPSGRYYNEQFF
TRBD1 NA TRBJ2-7 TRBV19 TGTGCCAGTAGTCTACCGGGACAGGGGAAGTACGAGCAGTACTTC CASSLPGQGKYEQYF
TRBD2 few TRBJ2-1 TRBV6-2/TRBV6-3 TGTGCCAGCAGTACGACTAGCGGGAAGCCGATTGAGCAGTTCTTC CASSTTSGKPIEQFF
NA few TRBJ2-2 TRBV7-3 TGTGCCAGCAGCTTCGACAGGAACACCGGGGAGCTGTTTTTT CASSFDRNTGELFF
TRBD2 NA TRBJ2-2 TRBV4-1 TGCGCCAGCAGCCGCCAACTAGCGGGAGGGGTCGGGGAGCTGTTTTTT CASSRQLAGGVGELFF
TRBD1 NA TRBJ1-5 TRBV19 TGTGCCAGTAGTATAAATTTCGGGACAGCAAGCAATCAGCCCCAGCATTTT CASSINFGTASNQPQHF
NA NA TRBJ2-7 TRBV5-4 TGTGCCAGCAGCCAGGGCAACAGGGAACCCTACGAGCAGTACTTC CASSQGNREPYEQYF
NA few TRBJ1-2 TRBV29-1 TGCAGCGTTACCCCCGAGGGCTATGGCTACACCTTC CSVTPEGYGYTF
NA NA TRBJ2-1 TRBV6-5 TGTGCCAGCAGTTACTCCCTCGGGACCCGGCTAAACAATGAGCAGTTCTTC CASSYSLGTRLNNEQFF
NA many TRBJ1-5 TRBV12-3/TRBV12-4 TGTGCCAGCAGACTCTCCGGGGGTAGCAATCAGCCCCAGCATTTT CASRLSGGSNQPQHF
TRBD2 few TRBJ2-1 TRBV6-2/TRBV6-3 TGTGCCAGCAGCGCGGGACTAGCGGCCTTCAATGAGCAGTTCTTC CASSAGLAAFNEQFF
NA many TRBJ2-2 TRBV2 TGTGCCAGCAGGGCGACGCCGAACACCGGGGAGCTGTTTTTT CASRATPNTGELFF
NA few TRBJ2-2 TRBV7-6 TGTGCCAGCAGCTTTACTCACAACACCGGGGAGCTGTTTTTT CASSFTHNTGELFF
TRBD1 few TRBJ1-1 TRBV28 TGTGCCAGCAGTCAATCCGGGACAGGGCGAACTGAAGCTTTCTTT CASSQSGTGRTEAFF